These 2 T cell receptor beta chains share one sample of origin, sequenced in a study of monozygotic twins with inflammatory bowel disease. TCRdb re-called the 5' RACE reads and gives one entry per CDR3 protein, without DNA. The sample spans 330,000 or so distinct CDR3 sequences; the ten largest clones claim approximately 2%. The sample taken for sequencing was blood. These receptors all come from a human donor with ulcerative colitis or Crohn's disease, or a healthy co-twin of an affected twin (not recorded which).

The V call is TRBV5-1, the J call TRBJ1-1. Per the germline V gene, CDR1 is SGHRS and CDR2 is YFSETQ. The CDR3 is 12 amino acids. The CDR3 reads CASSPLGTEAFF.

The rearrangement joins TRBV19 to TRBJ2-3; with no DNA, the TCRdb D assignment of TRBD2 cannot be verified. Per germline, CDR1 LNHDA and CDR2 SQIVND (reference sequence). The CDR3 is 14 residues long. The CDR3 region is CASRPRGLGDTQYF.